The clone carrying this T cell receptor (beta chain) occurred once. As yet, its antigen is unknown. These data are taken from a study of T cell responses to AZD1222 COVID-19 vaccine. Study conclusions and caveats: At baseline, just a handful of AZD1222 recipients tested seropositive. Targets within unmutated variant regions were reportedly found for nearly half of spike-specific TCRs. Donors in the cohort were predominantly white British and more often female, and clonal diversity was possibly underestimated.

Only in-frame clones appear in the TCRdb table, and some are missing; sequencing was by immunoSEQ multiplex PCR. The table has 150,000 to 200,000 clones, approximately 95% seen once. V lost 6 bases, J lost 4 bases, and 9 bases lay in between. This CDR3 region has 12 residues. Germline loops: CDR1 LGHDT, CDR2 YNNKEL (reference sequence). The sequence was obtained from an adult in good health. V is TRBV3-1 (or the pseudogene TRBV3-2) and J is TRBJ1-1; D unresolved. The specimen comprised peripheral blood, sampled on day 0 of AZD1222 vaccination. The CDR3 DNA sequence: TGTGCCAGCAGGTTACCGGGCACTGAAGCTTTCTTT. This gives the protein CASRLPGTEAFF.